The sequence of this T cell receptor (beta chain) was determined in a study of CD8+CD57+ T cells in acquired aplastic anemia. CDR3 and TCR beta VDJ profiling relied on a genomic DNA template. TCRdb called the reads again in MiXCR, with one record for every CDR3 protein. The sample shows tens of thousands of distinct CDR3 sequences, less than 60% of them seen only once. Germline CDR1 reads SQVTM; CDR2 reads ANQGSEA. The CDR3 has 12 residues. With 5 bases removed from V and 5 bases from J, the gap between germline ends came to 13 bases. The clonotype comes from a human donor in good health, serving as a control. J is TRBJ2-7 and V is TRBV29-1; a possible D gene is TRBD1 (6 bases). Sequenced input: sorted CD4+, CD8+, or CD8+CD57+ T cells (not recorded which) from PBMCs. CDR3 sequence: CSVLGAWNEQYF. The CDR3 region has the DNA TGCAGCGTTCTGGGGGCCTGGAACGAGCAGTACTTC.